Below, one T cell receptor (beta chain) is given with its context. The antigen remains undetermined. A read error may produce the germline difference seen at one junction end. These data are taken from a study of blood T cells in healthy people across ages. Looking at the study overall: Template switching picked up about one barcoded beta molecule for each two T cells.

It was approximately 10 milliliters of peripheral blood that were drawn from each donor. Study outcomes and limitations: Diversity of TCR beta correlated strongly with naive T cell percentage. Long-lived and aged donors differed, with more naive CD4+ cells and higher diversity in the long-lived.

CDR3 length: 14 amino acids. From germline, CDR1 is DFQATT and CDR2 SNEGSKA (reference sequence). The use of a sample-barcoded 5' primer and a J-beta primer mix characterized a second PCR of roughly 6 to 11 cycles. From the 5' RACE reads, TCRdb called clonotypes with MiXCR, one entry per CDR3 protein. The sample gives 270,000 or so distinct CDR3 sequences, 25% to 30% of which show up once; roughly 30% is in the top ten. Sequencing was done on a sample of blood. The V gene is TRBV20-1, the J gene TRBJ2-5, with TRBD1 identical over 8 bases. The DNA matches TRBJ2-1 better at its end, which makes the J call doubtful. The clonotype comes from a woman in her 70s in good health. The CDR3 DNA reads as TGCAGTGCTAGGTTACCCGGGACAGGCAATGGGCAGTTCTTC. Amino acid sequence: CSARLPGTGNGQFF.